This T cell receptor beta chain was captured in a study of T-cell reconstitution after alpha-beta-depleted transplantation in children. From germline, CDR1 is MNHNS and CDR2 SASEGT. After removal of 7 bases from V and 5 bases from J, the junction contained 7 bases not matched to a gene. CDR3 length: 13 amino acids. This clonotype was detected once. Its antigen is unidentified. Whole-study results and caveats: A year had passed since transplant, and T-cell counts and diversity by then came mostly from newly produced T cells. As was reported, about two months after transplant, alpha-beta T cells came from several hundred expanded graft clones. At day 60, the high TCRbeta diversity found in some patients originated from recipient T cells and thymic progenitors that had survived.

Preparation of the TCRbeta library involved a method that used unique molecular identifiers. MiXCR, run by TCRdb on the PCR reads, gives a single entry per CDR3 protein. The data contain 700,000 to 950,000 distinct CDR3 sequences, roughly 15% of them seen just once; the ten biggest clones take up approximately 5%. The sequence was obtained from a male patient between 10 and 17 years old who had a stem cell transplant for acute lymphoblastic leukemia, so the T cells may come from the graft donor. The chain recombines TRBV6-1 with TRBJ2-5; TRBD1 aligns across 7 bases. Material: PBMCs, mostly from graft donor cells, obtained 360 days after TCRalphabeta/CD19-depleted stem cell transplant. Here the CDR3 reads CASINRGSETQYF. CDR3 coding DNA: TGTGCCAGCATCAACAGGGGAAGTGAGACCCAGTACTTC.